This T cell receptor beta chain stems from a study of shared clonotypes between healthy human individuals. Several immunoSEQ plates held equal portions of the genomic DNA taken from each subset. Generated by immunoSEQ multiplex PCR, the TCRdb table keeps only in-frame clones and is missing some. The data hold hundreds of thousands of clones, with about 91% observed a single time. Deletions cut 0 bases from V and 6 bases from J, with 6 bases between. The V gene's germline CDR1 is SGHDT and CDR2 YYEEEE. CDR3 length: 12 amino acids. Concerning this clone: Its specificity is unknown.

Selected positively for CCR7 and CD45RO-negative, naive CD8 cells excluded terminally differentiated effector memory CD45RA+ cells. Donors comprised only Caucasian adults living in Nashville, Tennessee. The study's findings and limits: Among donors, sharing of clonotypes was expected to be affected by sequencing depth. When naive CD4 clonotypes were compared across a few donors, about 4.9% were shared.

Sample: naive CD8+ T cells sorted from blood. The receptor's source is a man under 40 in good health. V usage is TRBV5-6 and J usage is TRBJ1-1; D remains ambiguous. The CDR3 DNA reads as TGTGCCAGCAGCTTGGGACGGGCTGAAGCTTTCTTT. Translation: CASSLGRAEAFF.